This TCR beta chain was documented in a study of cytomegalovirus exposure and HLA in healthy donors (dated by TCRdb to 2016 to 2017). Turning to the overall study: An earlier analysis of roughly 500 of the donors reported more than 250 Gb of sequence data and around 120 million unique TCR beta sequences from some 180 million T cells. The study aimed to test whether signatures of past pathogen exposure could be identified by cataloging public T cell receptors. A later analysis re-examined previously published TCR beta repertoires from roughly 650 donors and added high-resolution HLA genotyping to investigate patterns of TCR occurrence. The study used immunosequencing to profile the T cell repertoires of around 600 subjects and linked those repertoires to cytomegalovirus serostatus. Rather than using new phenotypic data, the later analysis identified candidate immune exposures from TCR beta sequences and from how often those sequences occurred across donors. To predict cytomegalovirus infection status, the study combined high-throughput TCR immunosequencing, statistical association of individual TCRs with disease status, and machine learning. Every repertoire in the discovery cohort had been generated on one and the same sequencing platform. Class I and class II HLA loci were covered by the typing at four-digit resolution. Donor age, sex, ethnicity and CMV serostatus were compiled together with the repertoire data. Along with the roughly 700-subject first cohort, a separate validation cohort of some 130 different subjects was used. About 320 gigabases of sequencing data and 70 million to 100 million unique TCR sequences were included in an early release covering over 600 HLA-typed donors. Of the 350 to 450 genotyped donors, about 80% fell in the genetic ancestry cluster associated with self-reported Caucasian donors. Among about 370 genotyped donors of the cohort, an average of about 240,000 unique TCR beta nucleotide sequences was sequenced per donor, of which about 18% were non-productive. In an earlier analysis of 587 of the donors, high-throughput TCR beta sequencing was used to judge whether each TCR beta V gene segment behaved as functional or pseudogenic. The number of donors typed differed by locus, with about 629-630 for A, B, C, DRB1 and DQB1, roughly 520 for DQA1, 600 to 610 for DPA1, and some 470 for DPB1. About five DR-DQ haplotypes were treated as single units for association and clustering because of strong linkage in the cohort. Genome-wide SNP genotypes for about 60% of the roughly 670 donors were used in a later genetic analysis, which treated that subset as a discovery cohort. Study-wide conclusions, independent of this receptor: Broadly in line with IMGT annotations, most TCR beta V segments showed up in productive rearrangements about 87% or about 30% of the time in an earlier analysis of approximately 640 of the donors. A later analysis found that HLA-associated TCR beta chains were more clonally expanded and had lower generation probabilities than equally common non-associated chains. Cytomegalovirus status was reported to be diagnosed by the classifier with high specificity and sensitivity in both the original and validation cohorts. Several of the top co-occurrence clusters appeared to be linked to parvovirus B19, influenza, CMV and Epstein-Barr virus, according to a later analysis. Because the 87-base-pair reads could not distinguish some IMGT-functional V segments, including TRBV6-2 and TRBV6-3, those segments were excluded. For the cohort, immune exposure information was limited to CMV serostatus. A total of some 180 TCR beta chains were listed by the study as associated with cytomegalovirus. When HLA alleles, especially DR and DQ, strongly co-occurred, TCR associations were difficult to assign to individual alleles. An association between a missense DCLRE1C variant and V-gene and J-gene trimming of TCR beta chains was found in a later genetic analysis and replicated in an independent cohort. A further reported finding was that TCR beta sequences accurately predicted the HLA-A and HLA-B alleles for most subjects in the first cohort. A cluster of highly shared sequence variants was judged likely to be a technical artifact of the sequencing pipeline. Most CMV-associated TCR beta chains appeared to be HLA-restricted in a later analysis, and the HLA associations seemed to be driven largely by CMV exposure. Because HLA typing was missing for some donors at each locus, association tests included only the typed subset. Most TCR sequences were observed very rarely across donors, whereas some public TCRs were present in many individuals. In vitro tests confirmed that a few of the cytomegalovirus-associated TCR beta chains recognize cytomegalovirus antigens. Roughly uniform sequencing depth across donors was assumed in presence/absence analyses, although this assumption may not hold. According to the authors, the approach could potentially be generalized to other disease states and immunological phenotypes. Correlated functional status among segregating V segments might reflect linkage disequilibrium, but an unknown experimental factor could not be ruled out. Because counts were too low, roughly 18 rarely observed V segments, including chromosome 9 orphons, were left out of the earlier analysis of roughly 600 of the donors. A later genetic analysis reported fewer N-insertions in productive TCRs among donors in an Asian-associated ancestry cluster than the approximately 670-donor mean. In a later analysis, TCR association rates were found to vary across HLA loci, with the most associated TCRs seen for DRB1 alleles and the fewest for HLA-C alleles. A later analysis associated 16,951 TCR beta sequences with specific HLA alleles at a false discovery rate of 0.05. The cohort was sequenced for TCR beta chains only, and without alpha or paired-chain data the features that could be detected were limited.

Looking up the germline V gene yields CDR1 MGHRA and CDR2 YSYEKL. V is pared back by 4 bases and J by 5 bases, with 16 bases lying between the germline termini. The CDR3 spans 15 residues, from the cysteine through the phenylalanine. The entry retains the CDR3 DNA only, 45 bases that are in frame from base 1. The cohort comprised more than 550 healthy bone marrow donors. Cohort members were all nominally healthy when sampled, although unrecorded immune exposures were likely present. The donor was CMV seropositive and was included in the group of 289 seropositive cohort members. A peripheral blood sample was collected from each donor, and TCR beta sequencing was performed on peripheral blood mononuclear cells. Genomic DNA was extracted from the blood cell samples with the Qiagen DNeasy Blood Extraction Kit. Receptors were amplified or captured by the immunoSEQ multiplex PCR assay. For the multiplex PCR, a mixture combining 60 forward primers for TCR Vbeta segments and 13 reverse primers for TCR Jbeta segments was used. The CDR3 region of rearranged TCR beta genes was amplified from genomic DNA by a multiplex PCR assay. The Illumina HiSeq System was used to sequence the amplified TCR beta libraries as 87-base-pair reads. As for the original processing: A later analysis counted tens of millions of unique TCR beta chains across the 600 to 850 repertoires, and some 12 million of these chains were shared by at least two donors. Raw reads were error-corrected and collapsed into unique sequences by a nearest-neighbor algorithm in which closely related sequences were merged to remove PCR and sequencing errors. CDR3 sequences were aligned to IMGT reference sequences to assign V, D and J gene segments. For a sequence to be retained, at least a six-nucleotide match to both a V gene segment and a J gene segment was required. A rearrangement counted as productive if the CDR3 had no stop codons and remained in frame with V and J, and every other rearrangement counted as non-productive. Following IMGT convention, CDR3 was defined as the stretch from the second conserved V-encoded cysteine up to the conserved J-encoded phenylalanine. In an earlier analysis of 500 to 650 of the donors, sequences lacking an unambiguous match to a single V gene segment were excluded. An earlier analysis of about 590 of the donors classified V segments as functional when productive rearrangements were above 56.7% and as segregating when the standard deviation between donors was above 5%. To diagnose cytomegalovirus status from the catalog of TCR beta chain sequences, a statistical classification framework was built. A later analysis assigned V and J genes by comparing TCR nucleotide sequences with IMGT/GENE-DB human TR gene sequences. A later analysis assigned CDR3 sequences and most-parsimonious VDJ recombination scenarios with the TCRdist pipeline. In a later analysis, each TCR beta chain was defined by its CDR3 amino acid sequence together with its V-gene family, and reads without a unique V-gene family were excluded. To address suspected cross-contamination and a sequencing artifact, a later analysis removed around 590 highly shared, low-generation-probability nucleotide sequences. A later analysis calculated a clonal expansion index for each public chain from normalized within-repertoire ranks of inferred template counts. In a later analysis, generation probabilities were computed using a VDJ recombination model fitted to out-of-frame rearrangements, and the results were checked against IGoR. Hypergeometric tests were used in a later analysis to score TCR-TCR, TCR-HLA and TCR-CMV co-occurrence, with a repertoire-size bias correction applied to the TCR pairs. In a later analysis, false discovery rates were estimated by permuting HLA or CMV assignments 20 times. In a later analysis, co-occurring TCRs were grouped using DBSCAN, and TCRdist sequence similarity was added for clustering within HLA-allele-positive subsets. Co-occurrence clustering excluded repertoires with fewer than 30,000 or more than 120,000 public chains, plus five with anomalous nucleotide sharing. In TCRdb, the immuneACCESS table is reduced to in-frame sequences with V and J assigned. These tables do not hold every clone; where another copy was compared, an unresolved V gene accounts for under half, and the others remain unexplained. V, J and clone size reflect that table, while D and trimming were determined from the DNA. Counted in this sample were more than 65,000 clones; 79% of them appeared once. In total, the top ten clones hold about 22% of the sample.

This clone was seen a handful of times. The clone's antigen remains unknown. No base-level quality is on record; no much larger clone is a single base apart. The sequenced sample consisted of PBMCs. This chain is built from TRBV4-1 and TRBJ2-3; a tentative D call is TRBD2 (6 bases match). This sequence was found in a woman aged 40 to 50 in good health and CMV-seropositive. The CDR3 in this case is CASSPRLVVLDTQYF. DNA sequence: TGCGCCAGCAGCCCCAGACTAGTGGTGCTAGATACGCAGTATTTT.